The subject of this entry is one TCR beta chain. This clonotype was seen repeatedly, ten times or more. The clone's antigen remains unknown. No per-base quality is available; no much larger clone lies one base away. The source of the sample is a study of T cell repertoires in cytomegalovirus infection (dated by TCRdb to between 2017 and 2020). A note on the overall study: Donor HLA type was relevant to the analysis, as public TCR beta signatures indicated carriage of CMV infection together with the matching HLA type.

The research as a whole found: Carriers of CMV infection plus the relevant HLA type were discriminated by the cumulative frequency of public TCR beta family members in the study cohort and in an independent roughly 340-donor cohort. The ex vivo response was dominated by HLA-C-restricted CMV-specific TCR beta clonotypes, which also provided the single most frequent clonotype in two of eight donors.

V is trimmed back by 4 bases and J by 6 bases, and the junction contains 5 bases that no gene match accounts for. There are 15 amino acids in the CDR3, from cysteine to phenylalanine inclusive. Only the CDR3 portion is preserved as DNA: 45 bases, with reading frame beginning at the first base. The data were produced on an Illumina HiSeq 1500. TCRdb redid the processing of the public reads, applying fastp at Q25 and MiXCR, and retained in-frame beta chains. Duplicate CDR3 protein sequences are folded into a single record with the most common DNA and genes. A total of about 300,000 distinct CDR3 sequences appear in this sample, about 9.2% of them only once. The top ten clonotypes cover approximately 2.3% of the sample.

The sequenced sample consisted of PBMCs. The chain was built from TRBV12-3 or TRBV12-4 and TRBJ2-1; 11 bases in the junction line up with TRBD2. The sequence was collected from a human donor in good health (CMV status not recorded). Some clones in this sample may be carry-over from other donors' samples. The nucleotide sequence is given as TGTGCCAGCAGTTCTAGCGGGGGGCCCTTCAATGAGCAGTTCTTC. Translated, this gives CASSSSGGPFNEQFF.